The 19 T cell receptor beta chains given below trace back to one sample, sequenced in a study of regulatory T cells in long-lasting Graves disease. Time point described: persistent/refractory GD, antithyroid drugs over 5 years with positive TRAb. PBMCs were the source of the RNA used for TCR sequencing. Arm-PCR of CDR3 regions with iRepertoire HTBI primers generated TCR beta libraries. TCRdb re-derived calls from the multiplex PCR reads in MiXCR, one entry per CDR3 protein. Of roughly 500,000 distinct CDR3 sequences listed, about 20% are singletons. This specimen was peripheral blood mononuclear cells (PBMCs), taken when the disease was refractory, from a patient treated with antithyroid drugs. These receptors all stem from a female donor with Graves disease.

This clonotype has a handful of counts. CDR3: CASEQGGYGYTF. CDR3 bases: TGTGCCAGTGAACAGGGTGGCTATGGCTACACCTTC. V gene TRBV6-2 or TRBV6-3 combines with J gene TRBJ1-2; TRBD1 might be the D (6 bases). The germline CDR1 and CDR2 sequences are MNHEY and SVGEGT. This CDR3 has 12 residues. Deletions cut 9 bases from V and 4 bases from J, with 12 bases between.

This clonotype has only a few counts. The DNA for the CDR3 is TGTGCCAGCAGCAGCCTAGCGGGAGGGCCGGACACCGGGGAGCTGTTTTTT. This sequence encodes CASSSLAGGPDTGELFF. The rearrangement links TRBV11-3 to TRBJ2-2, with 12 bases matching TRBD2. The CDR3 sequence is 17 residues long. V lost 5 bases to trimming and J lost 3 bases; unmatched junction nucleotides: 7. Per germline, CDR1 SGHNT and CDR2 YENEEA.

This sequence joins TRBV27 and TRBJ2-1; D perhaps matches TRBD2 (5 bases). Germline-derived CDR1 and CDR2 are MNHEY and SMNVEV (reference sequence). The V end was cut by 4 bases, the J end by 4 bases, with 11 bases between. CDR3 size: 14 residues. CDR3 sequence: CASSSRQRYNEQFF. The CDR3 DNA reads TGTGCCAGCAGTTCGCGGCAGCGGTACAATGAGCAGTTCTTC.

This clonotype appeared many times. The genes are TRBV12-3 or TRBV12-4 and TRBJ1-6; the D gene is possibly TRBD1 (6 bases). The CDR3 runs 16 residues. The V and J ends lost 6 bases and 2 bases respectively, with 14 bases between them. CDR3 DNA sequence: TGTGCCAGCAGCCGATACGAGGGGGCCTATAATTCACCCCTCCACTTT. It yields the protein CASSRYEGAYNSPLHF.

This chain uses TRBV11-2 with TRBJ1-2; D call uncertain. Trimming removed 3 bases at V and 1 base at J, with 15 bases between. The CDR3 runs to 16 residues. Germline loops: CDR1 SGHAT, CDR2 FQNNGV. The CDR3 sequence is CASSFLRAGLNYGYTF. DNA for the CDR3: TGTGCCAGCAGCTTTTTGCGGGCAGGACTTAACTATGGCTACACCTTC.

Many counts were recorded for this clonotype. V is TRBV15 and J is TRBJ2-5; D might be TRBD1 (7 bases). Germline V gene sequence: CDR1 LNHNV, CDR2 YYDKDF (reference sequence). Trimming removed 4 bases at V and 5 bases at J, with 11 bases between. CDR3 length equals 13 residues. The CDR3 nucleotides read TGTGCCACCAGCATGACAGGGAGGGAGACCCAGTACTTC. Translating gives CATSMTGRETQYF. The whole variable domain, remainder taken from reference TRBV15 and TRBJ2-5, is DAMVIQNPRYQVTQFGKPVTLSCSQTLNHNVMYWYQQKSSQAPKLLFHYYDKDFNNEADTPDNFQSRRPNTSFCFLDIRSPGLGDTAMYLCATSMTGRETQYFGPGTRLLVL.

This clonotype was counted a few times. The chain joins TRBV12-3 or TRBV12-4 to TRBJ2-7; TRBD1 is a possible D gene (6 bases). This CDR3 has 16 amino acids. Trimming took 5 bases from V and 2 from J, leaving 19 bases between them. CDR3 coding DNA: TGTGCCAGCAGTGGCCTGAGGGACACCACGACCTACGAGCAGTACTTC. Translated: CASSGLRDTTTYEQYF.

The rearrangement joins TRBV19 to TRBJ1-5; 7 nucleotides agree with TRBD1. Germline V CDR1 and CDR2: LNHDA, SQIVND (reference sequence). The length of the CDR3 is 19 residues. V lost 3 bases and J lost 1; bases outside the gene matches: 15. In nucleotides, the CDR3 is TGTGCCAGTAGTATCGGCCCAATCAGGGGGGGGGTAAGCAATCAGCCCCAGCATTTT. This translates into CASSIGPIRGGVSNQPQHF. Looking up the rest from reference TRBV19 and TRBJ1-5 gives the full variable domain: DGGITQSPKYLFRKEGQNVTLSCEQNLNHDAMYWYRQDPGQGLRLIYYSQIVNDFQKGDIAEGYSVSREKKESFPLTVTSAQKNPTAFYLCASSIGPIRGGVSNQPQHFGDGTRLSIL.

This clonotype was seen at least ten times. This rearrangement joins TRBV7-2 to TRBJ2-7, with D perhaps matching TRBD2 (6 bases). Deletions cut 3 bases from V and 2 bases from J, with 14 bases between. Germline V CDR1 and CDR2: SGHTA, FQGNSA. CDR3 size: 15 residues. CDR3 bases: TGTGCCAGCAGCTTGTCGCGGGACGGAGCCTACGAGCAGTACTTC. This encodes CASSLSRDGAYEQYF. The variable domain in full, with the rest retrieved from reference TRBV7-2 and TRBJ2-7, is GAGVSQSPSNKVTEKGKDVELRCDPISGHTALYWYRQSLGQGLEFLIYFQGNSAPDKSGLPSDRFSAERTGGSVSTLTIQRTQQEDSAVYLCASSLSRDGAYEQYFGPGTRLTVT.

This clonotype was picked up a small number of times. The CDR3 loop is CSVEVGRGGYTF. The CDR3 DNA reads as TGCAGCGTTGAAGTTGGGAGGGGGGGCTACACCTTC. The chain combines TRBV29-1 with TRBJ1-2, with D possibly TRBD1 on 6 matching bases. CDR3 size: 12 residues. Trimming left V 1 base short and J 8 bases short, with 11 bases between. The germline V gene encodes CDR1 SQVTM and CDR2 ANQGSEA.

This clonotype was picked up many times. This chain links TRBV28 with TRBJ1-1; TRBD1 matches at 7 bases. With 1 base clipped from V and 13 bases from J, the junction kept 15 bases outside the gene matches. Looked up from germline, CDR1 is MDHEN and CDR2 is SYDVKM. The CDR3 runs 15 residues. The CDR3 sequence is CASSLLSGPTGSDFF. The DNA of the CDR3 is TGTGCCAGCAGTTTATTATCCGGTCCGACAGGGTCTGATTTCTTT.

The V call is TRBV19, the J call TRBJ1-5, with no clear D. From germline, CDR1 is LNHDA and CDR2 SQIVND (reference sequence). Trimming took 8 bases from V and 0 from J, leaving 14 bases between them. The CDR3 extends over 15 amino acids. CDR3: CASGLTGYSNQPQHF. CDR3 nucleotides: TGTGCCAGTGGTTTAACGGGATATAGCAATCAGCCCCAGCATTTT.

In its sample, this clonotype was seen a few times. The CDR3 DNA is TGTGCCAGCAGCCAAGAAGACTATCAGGCAATTCCTGTTATGAACACTGAAGCTTTCTTT. Translating gives CASSQEDYQAIPVMNTEAFF. This sequence joins TRBV14 and TRBJ1-1; D remains unclear. The CDR3 runs 20 residues. V was trimmed by 0 bases and J by 0 bases, leaving 23 bases between them. CDR1 and CDR2 from the germline V gene are SGHDN and FVKESK.

This clonotype was seen many times. This chain links TRBV28 with TRBJ2-5; 9 nucleotides align to TRBD2. V shed 4 bases and J 5 bases; nucleotides not matched to a gene: 8. Germline-derived CDR1 and CDR2 are MDHEN and SYDVKM. The CDR3 is 15 residues long. The DNA for the CDR3 is TGTGCCAGCAGTTCACCGGGACTAGCAGGGGAGACCCAGTACTTC. This encodes CASSSPGLAGETQYF.

The chain carries TRBV7-9 and TRBJ1-1; D might be TRBD1 (5 bases). The CDR3 loop spans 15 amino acids. CDR1 and CDR2 from the germline V gene are SEHNR and FQNEAQ (reference sequence). Trimming stripped 5 bases from V and 4 bases from J, with 17 bases between. CDR3 amino acids: CASSLGTYVGTEAFF. The CDR3 DNA sequence: TGTGCCAGCAGCCTGGGGACCTACGTCGGCACTGAAGCTTTCTTT.

This clonotype was picked up many times. The J gene is TRBJ1-3, the V gene TRBV12-3 or TRBV12-4; D gene uncertain. Trimming removed 5 bases from V and 4 bases from J, with 18 bases in between. This CDR3 has 16 residues. The CDR3: CASSEVFGLTGNTIYF. CDR3 DNA sequence: TGTGCCAGCAGTGAGGTCTTCGGACTGACAGGAAACACCATATATTTT.

The sample holds a few counts of this clonotype. V gene TRBV5-1 combines with J gene TRBJ2-6, with D uncertain. V lost 0 bases, J lost 0 bases, and 4 bases lay in between. This CDR3 comprises 15 residues. Germline lookup yields CDR1 SGHRS and CDR2 YFSETQ. CDR3: CASSLDVSGANVLTF. The CDR3 DNA sequence: TGCGCCAGCAGCTTGGACGTCTCTGGGGCCAACGTCCTGACTTTC.

The CDR3 nucleotides read TGTGCCAGCAGCTTATCGTACAGGGAGGATTCACCCCTCCACTTT. Its translation: CASSLSYREDSPLHF. The rearrangement links TRBV7-2 to TRBJ1-6, with TRBD1 as a possible D gene (6 bases). The CDR3 spans 15 residues. Germline V gene lookup returns CDR1 SGHTA and CDR2 FQGNSA. Trimming left V 2 bases short and J 8 bases short, with 13 bases between.

V is TRBV5-1 and J is TRBJ2-2; maybe TRBD2 (6 bases). The germline gives CDR1 SGHRS, CDR2 YFSETQ. The length of the CDR3 is 15 residues. Trimming removed 7 bases from V and 4 bases from J, with 17 bases in between. The DNA for the CDR3 is TGCGCCAGCTCAAGGCGGGGTGAGAGCACCGGGGAGCTGTTTTTT. It is translated as CASSRRGESTGELFF.